These 21 T cell receptor beta chains share one sample of origin, sequenced in a study of T cells in Graves' hyperthyroidism and ophthalmopathy. The source material, RNA transcripts, was used to amplify TCR beta CDR3 regions. With the HTBI primer set, the TCR CDR3 went through a first round of RT-PCR. TCRdb recomputed calls from the multiplex PCR reads with MiXCR, one row per CDR3 protein. The sample has a few hundred thousand distinct CDR3 sequences, 15% seen once. Specimen: blood. The receptors here all came from a woman between 25 and 40 years old with Graves' hyperthyroidism.

This clonotype was recorded only once. The chain links TRBV5-1 to TRBJ2-5; a weak D match, TRBD1 (6 bases). The CDR3 length is 12 residues. Germline assignment: CDR1 SGHRS and CDR2 YFSETQ. V was cut by 8 bases and J by 5 bases, with 13 bases left in between. The CDR3 DNA follows: TGCGCCAGTCGGGATACAGGGGAGACCCAGTACTTC. Translating gives CASRDTGETQYF. The full variable domain, completed using reference TRBV5-1 and TRBJ2-5, is KAGVTQTPRYLIKTRGQQVTLSCSPISGHRSVSWYQQTPGQGLQFLFEYFSETQRNKGNFPGRFSGRQFSNSRSEMNVSTLELGDSALYLCASRDTGETQYFGPGTRLLVL.

A few counts support this clonotype. Since a much larger clone is just one base distant, this may be a read error. The gene calls are TRBV6-4 and TRBJ2-5; D is perhaps TRBD2 (6 bases). In germline, CDR1 is MRHNA, CDR2 SNTAGT. V gave up 6 bases and J gave up 5 bases, with 22 bases separating them. The length of the CDR3 is 16 residues. CDR3 DNA sequence: TGTGCCAGCAGGAATCTAGTGGGAGGAGTTGAGGAGACCCAGTACTTC. Protein sequence: CASRNLVGGVEETQYF.

This clonotype was counted at least ten times. The V call is TRBV7-2, the J call TRBJ2-5; 11 bases match TRBD2. Germline trimming cut 1 base from V and 5 bases from J; bases unmatched to any gene: 6. This CDR3 is 16 amino acids long. The germline gives CDR1 SGHTA, CDR2 FQGNSA. CDR3 nucleotides: TGTGCCAGCAGCTTAGATAGCGGGAGGGTTTGGGAGACCCAGTACTTC. Its protein is CASSLDSGRVWETQYF. The full variable domain, in which reference TRBV7-2 and TRBJ2-5 provide the parts outside the CDR3, is GAGVSQSPSNKVTEKGKDVELRCDPISGHTALYWYRQSLGQGLEFLIYFQGNSAPDKSGLPSDRFSAERTGGSVSTLTIQRTQQEDSAVYLCASSLDSGRVWETQYFGPGTRLLVL.

This clonotype was picked up a small number of times. The CDR3 nucleotides are TGCAGCGCCGTAGGGCTACAGGGCTCCAACTCTGGGGCCAACGTCCTGACTTTC. Amino acid sequence: CSAVGLQGSNSGANVLTF. The V call is TRBV29-1, the J call TRBJ2-6; perhaps TRBD1 as D (6 bases). Germline V CDR1 and CDR2: SQVTM, ANQGSEA. V was clipped by 7 bases and J by 0 bases, with 22 bases between them. The CDR3 is made up of 18 amino acids.

The table lists this clonotype with many counts. V gene TRBV20-1 combines with J gene TRBJ2-4; 13 positions agree with TRBD2. Germline V gene lookup returns CDR1 DFQATT and CDR2 SNEGSKA (reference sequence). This CDR3 spans 17 amino acids. V lost 3 bases, J lost 2 bases, and 7 bases stayed unmatched. CDR3 nucleotides: TGCAGTGCTAGTGAAGGACTAGCGGGAGAAACCAAAAACATTCAGTACTTC. Translating gives CSASEGLAGETKNIQYF.

This clonotype was counted at least ten times. J is TRBJ2-7 and V is TRBV5-1, with 9 bases aligning to TRBD1. This CDR3 spans 15 amino acids. The V and J ends lost 3 bases and 3 bases, in that order; junction bases with no gene match: 7. Germline CDR1 is SGHRS and CDR2 is YFSETQ. In DNA, the CDR3 is TGCGCCAGCAGCTCTCCCGACAGGGGGTTCTACGAGCAGTACTTC. This translates into CASSSPDRGFYEQYF.

This clonotype has just a few counts. The chain recombines TRBV20-1 with TRBJ2-7, with 9 bases lining up with TRBD2. The CDR3 totals 15 residues. J lost 0 bases, V lost 8 bases, and 11 bases had no gene match. The germline CDR1 and CDR2 sequences are DFQATT and SNEGSKA (reference sequence). The CDR3 reads CSIFKREAFSYEQYF. In DNA, the CDR3 is TGCAGTATTTTTAAGCGGGAGGCCTTCTCCTACGAGCAGTACTTC.

In this sample, this clonotype turned up many times. The V call is TRBV18, the J call TRBJ2-7; 7 bases are a match to TRBD1. Germline V lookup: CDR1 KGHSH, CDR2 LQKENI. The CDR3 covers 15 residues. V trimming: 5 bases; J trimming: 3 bases; junction bases outside the gene matches: 10. The CDR3 region is CASSSNPGQNYEQYF. CDR3 sequence (DNA): TGTGCCAGCTCATCTAATCCGGGACAGAACTACGAGCAGTACTTC.

The rearrangement links TRBV27 to TRBJ2-1, with TRBD2 identical over 8 bases. CDR3 length: 14 amino acids. Germline CDR1 is MNHEY and CDR2 is SMNVEV (reference sequence). V lost 6 bases to trimming and J lost 6 bases; unmatched junction nucleotides: 7. CDR3 nucleotide sequence: TGTGCCAGCAGGACAATAGCGGGAACCAATGAGCAGTTCTTC. It is translated as CASRTIAGTNEQFF.

In its sample, this clonotype was seen many times. V is TRBV11-2 and J is TRBJ2-3, with D uncertain. Germline CDR1 and CDR2: SGHAT and FQNNGV. Trimming left V 3 bases short and J 1 base short, with 2 bases between. The CDR3 has 12 amino acids. The CDR3 sequence: CASSFGTDTQYF. The CDR3 DNA sequence: TGTGCCAGCAGCTTCGGCACAGATACGCAGTATTTT.

This clonotype was seen many times. The chain links TRBV7-2 to TRBJ2-3, with unresolved D. Trimming cost V 1 base and J 6 bases, with 8 bases left between them. The CDR3 is 13 amino acids. CDR1 SGHTA and CDR2 FQGNSA come from the germline V gene. This CDR3 is CASSLEPEDTQYF. CDR3 DNA: TGTGCCAGCAGCTTAGAACCCGAGGATACGCAGTATTTT.

This clonotype has a count of ten or more. V usage is TRBV3-1 and J usage is TRBJ2-2; 8 nucleotides line up with TRBD2. There are 16 residues in the CDR3. V lost 4 bases, J lost 3 bases, and 7 bases stayed unmatched. Germline V gene lookup returns CDR1 LGHDT and CDR2 YNNKEL (reference sequence). CDR3 DNA: TGTGCCAGCAGCCCCCGGGGGGGGGTCGACACCGGGGAGCTGTTTTTT. This sequence encodes CASSPRGGVDTGELFF.

The rearrangement joins TRBV24-1 to TRBJ2-7; TRBD1 agrees at 8 bases. The CDR3 is made up of 14 amino acids. V was clipped by 6 bases and J by 0 bases; unmatched bases: 3. Germline V gene data show CDR1 as KGHDR and CDR2 as SFDVKD. In nucleotides, the CDR3 is TGTGCCACCAGTACGGGACAGGACTCCTACGAGCAGTACTTC. It translates to CATSTGQDSYEQYF.

This clonotype was recorded a few times. CDR3: CAISRQGGDTEAFF. In nucleotides, the CDR3 is TGTGCCATCAGCCGACAGGGCGGTGACACTGAAGCTTTCTTT. The rearrangement uses TRBV10-3 and TRBJ1-1, with 7 positions matching TRBD1. Germline-derived CDR1 and CDR2 are ENHRY and SYGVKD. The trim removed 6 bases at V and 3 bases at J, leaving 7 bases unmatched. This CDR3 comprises 14 residues.

In this sample, this clonotype turned up many times. The chain links TRBV3-1 to TRBJ1-2; D might be TRBD1 (5 bases). The CDR3 sequence is 13 residues long. Trimming cost V 1 base and J 3 bases, with 6 bases left between them. The V gene's germline CDR1 is LGHDT and CDR2 YNNKEL (reference sequence). The CDR3 DNA reads as TGTGCCAGCAGCCAAGCGGGACACTATGGCTACACCTTC. It translates to CASSQAGHYGYTF.

This clonotype was picked up many times. The chain is built from TRBV5-1 and TRBJ2-7; the match to TRBD1 covers 10 bases. In germline, CDR1 is SGHRS, CDR2 YFSETQ. V lost 1 base, J lost 2 bases, and 9 bases stayed unmatched. The CDR3 has 17 residues. The CDR3 loop reads CASSLWDSGQGTYEQYF. The DNA for the CDR3 is TGCGCCAGCAGCTTGTGGGACTCGGGACAGGGGACCTACGAGCAGTACTTC.

Here the CDR3 reads CASSSGQDREKLFF. In DNA form, the CDR3 reads TGTGCCAGCAGTTCCGGTCAAGACCGGGAAAAACTGTTTTTT. This chain uses TRBV2 with TRBJ1-4; D call uncertain. The V gene lost 5 bases and the J gene lost 8 bases, with 15 bases spanning the gap. Germline CDR1 is SNHLY and CDR2 is FYNNEI. The CDR3 has 14 residues.

The CDR3: CASSFSPGYGYTF. In DNA, the CDR3 is TGTGCCAGCAGTTTCAGCCCAGGCTATGGCTACACCTTC. This sequence joins TRBV27 and TRBJ1-2, with D unresolved. V was pared by 3 bases and J by 4 bases, with 9 bases between. Germline V lookup: CDR1 MNHEY, CDR2 SMNVEV (reference sequence). This CDR3 has 13 amino acids.

This clonotype was counted a few times. This sequence joins TRBV4-1 and TRBJ2-7; a weak D match, TRBD2 (6 bases). Germline V lookup: CDR1 MGHRA, CDR2 YSYEKL. There are 17 residues in the CDR3. Trimming removed 0 bases at V and 2 bases at J, with 17 bases between. In nucleotides, the CDR3 is TGCGCCAGCAGCCAAGATGGGGTGGCTAGCGCTACCTACGAGCAGTACTTC. Translating it yields CASSQDGVASATYEQYF.

The sample holds many counts of this clonotype. The chain combines TRBV30 with TRBJ2-1; D unclear. V dropped 2 bases and J dropped 9 bases, with 5 bases sitting between them. Germline V CDR1 and CDR2: GTSNPN, SVGIG (reference sequence). This CDR3 spans 10 amino acids. As DNA, the CDR3 is TGTGCCTGGAGTACAGTTGAGCAGTTCTTC. It translates to CAWSTVEQFF.

This clonotype was observed once. This may come from a read error, since a much larger clone is one base off. This chain joins TRBV5-1 and TRBJ2-3, with 12 positions matching TRBD2. The length of the CDR3 is 18 residues. J gave up 1 base and V 3 bases, and 9 bases lay outside the gene matches. The germline V gene has CDR1 SGHRS and CDR2 YFSETQ. DNA of the CDR3: TGCGCCAGCAGCTACCAGACTAGCGGGAGCCAGGGCACAGATACGCAGTATTTT. The encoded protein is CASSYQTSGSQGTDTQYF.